The following is a T cell receptor beta chain sequence with its context. The sample comes from a study of blood T cell repertoires in COVID-19. Study-wide background: COVID-19 samples from acute and convalescent phases originated in the United States, Italy and Spain. The analysed material was cDNA or gDNA that came from T cells, B-cell-depleted T cells, or PBMCs.

Study processing details: Nucleated cell number was recorded as an estimate derived from reference gene primer amplification. Measured with immunoSEQ multiplex PCR; TCRdb has only the in-frame clones, and not every one. V, J and clone size derive from that table, while D and trimming were established from the DNA sequence. The sample consists of fewer than 150,000 clones, about nine tenths of them appearing once. Trimming removed 3 bases from V and 6 bases from J, with 13 bases in between. This CDR3 comprises 13 residues. CDR1 is SGDLS, CDR2 YYNGEE, per germline. The sample taken for sequencing was peripheral blood. The V call is TRBV9, the J call TRBJ2-7; tentatively, D is TRBD1 (6 bases). The sequence derives from a man aged 50-59 years with active or convalescent COVID-19. The CDR3 bases are TGTGCCAGCAGCGGACCATCAGGGGTCGAGCAGTACTTC. This translates into CASSGPSGVEQYF.